A single TCR beta chain is shown here with its context. Input was about 2 ug genomic DNA, or all available if less. Amplification used 60 V beta primers and 13 J beta primers. The assay was immunoSEQ multiplex PCR, and TCRdb's table has in-frame clones only and misses some. The data hold about 64,000 clones, with roughly 86% observed a single time. This sample was taken from a study of glioma-infiltrating T cells after dendritic cell vaccination. Study at large: Glioblastoma patients came from Phase I and II dendritic cell vaccination trials.

Specified time point: after dendritic cell vaccination, including at tumor progression/relapse. CDR3 size: 14 residues. Trimming left V 5 bases short and J 5 bases short, with 16 bases between. In germline, CDR1 is SGHRS, CDR2 YFSETQ. The chain carries TRBV5-1 and TRBJ2-5; perhaps TRBD1 as D (5 bases). This clonotype originated in a human donor with glioblastoma. This material consisted of blood, taken after dendritic cell vaccination. The CDR3 here is CASSLQRGTETQYF. The CDR3 nucleotides are TGCGCCAGCAGTTTACAAAGGGGCACGGAGACCCAGTACTTC. Drawing the rest from reference TRBV5-1 and TRBJ2-5, the complete variable domain is KAGVTQTPRYLIKTRGQQVTLSCSPISGHRSVSWYQQTPGQGLQFLFEYFSETQRNKGNFPGRFSGRQFSNSRSEMNVSTLELGDSALYLCASSLQRGTETQYFGPGTRLLVL.